The clone carrying this TCR beta chain has a handful of counts. The data were taken from a study of patients and donors after allogeneic stem cell transplantation. One entry per CDR3 protein, called by TCRdb with MiXCR from the RT-PCR reads. The sample records 150,000 to 200,000 distinct CDR3 sequences, approximately 30% being singletons. The J segment lost 0 bases and the V segment lost 4 bases, leaving 10 bases of the junction unmatched. The CDR3 has 18 residues. Germline V lookup: CDR1 ENHRY, CDR2 SYGVKD. The chain carries TRBV10-3 and TRBJ1-5; 9 positions match TRBD1. Sequences were obtained from blood, either unsorted or a sorted T cell fraction (not recorded which). The clonotype originates from a human donor who was either an allogeneic HSCT recipient or a stem cell or donor lymphocyte infusion donor (not recorded which). It is not recorded whose cells these are; they may come from a transplant donor. The CDR3 loop is CAISGGTGTKYSNQPQHF. The CDR3 DNA is TGTGCCATCAGTGGGGGGACAGGGACAAAATATAGCAATCAGCCCCAGCATTTT.